The 26 T cell receptor beta chains in this list originate from one sample, sequenced in a study of cytotoxic CD8 clonotypes in ibrutinib-treated CLL (dated by TCRdb to the early 2020s). This specimen's time point label, per the study, means: eleven to twelve months on ibrutinib. Library preparation employed the immunoSEQ multiplex PCR assay. In its TCRdb copy, this immuneACCESS table keeps in-frame sequences only and misses some clones. Where compared with another copy, unresolved V genes explain less than half of these, and the others have no known cause. The sample table records over 70,000 clones; more than 75% of these occur just once. More than 4.5% of the sample is taken by the ten largest. Sample: PBMCs, taken after 12 months of ibrutinib treatment. The receptors come from a human donor with chronic lymphocytic leukemia.

V usage is TRBV9 and J usage is TRBJ1-2; D is possibly TRBD1 (6 bases). Per germline, CDR1 SGDLS and CDR2 YYNGEE. V shed 6 bases and J shed 7 bases, with 25 bases lying between them. The CDR3 runs to 16 residues. CDR3 bases: TGTGCCAGCACATCCACCCACCGGGGGCGGGGGAGTGGCTACACCTTC. It encodes CASTSTHRGRGSGYTF. Variable domain in full (rest from reference TRBV9 and TRBJ1-2): DSGVTQTPKHLITATGQRVTLRCSPRSGDLSVYWYQQSLDQGLQFLIQYYNGEERAKGNILERFSAQQFPDLHSELNLSSLELGDSALYFCASTSTHRGRGSGYTFGSGTRLTVV.

This rearrangement joins TRBV7-3 to TRBJ2-1; possibly TRBD2 for D (7 bases). The CDR3 is 17 amino acids. CDR1 is SGHTA and CDR2 is FQGTGA in the germline V gene. Trimming pared 1 base from V and 0 bases from J, leaving 13 bases between. CDR3 in amino acids: CASSLNLGGPSYNEQFF. The CDR3 region has the DNA TGTGCCAGCAGCTTAAACCTGGGGGGGCCCTCCTACAATGAGCAGTTCTTC.

This rearrangement joins TRBV4-1 to TRBJ2-3; 8 bases line up with TRBD2. The CDR3 runs to 16 residues. V lost 1 base and J lost 6; bases outside the gene matches: 9. CDR1 is MGHRA and CDR2 is YSYEKL in the germline V gene. In nucleotides, the CDR3 is TGCGCCAGCAGCCAAGTCGAGGCAGCGGGAGTTGATACGCAGTATTTT. Translating gives CASSQVEAAGVDTQYF.

The gene calls are TRBV4-2 and TRBJ2-3; the match to TRBD2 covers 15 bases. Losses at the gene ends were 1 base for V and 4 bases for J; bases not matched to a gene: 3. The CDR3 sequence is 17 residues long. CDR1 and CDR2 from the germline V gene are LGHNA and YNFKEQ. Here the CDR3 DNA reads TGTGCCAGCAGCCAAGGGACTAGCGGGAGGGCCTCAGATACGCAGTATTTT. Encoded protein: CASSQGTSGRASDTQYF.

This clone showed up just a few times. The chain combines TRBV4-3 with TRBJ2-2; D gene ambiguous. This CDR3 is 14 amino acids long. Looked up from germline, CDR1 is LGHNA and CDR2 is YSLEER. Trimming shortened V by 3 bases and J by 0 bases, and 5 bases separated the two germline ends. CDR3: CASSHGPNTGELFF. CDR3 sequence (DNA): TGCGCCAGCAGCCACGGCCCGAACACCGGGGAGCTGTTTTTT.

This clone appeared a few times. The genes are TRBV5-1 and TRBJ1-2, with TRBD1 identical over 7 bases. CDR3 size: 14 residues. CDR1 is SGHRS and CDR2 is YFSETQ in the germline V gene. The junction had 10 bases not matched to a gene; V was cut back by 3 bases and J by 8 bases. CDR3 nucleotide sequence: TGCGCCAGCAGCTCCGGGACAGCATTCTCCGGCTACACCTTC. This codes for CASSSGTAFSGYTF.

The chain joins TRBV10-3 to TRBJ2-1, with 8 bases identical to TRBD2. This CDR3 comprises 15 residues. The V and J ends lost 7 bases and 4 bases, in that order; junction bases with no gene match: 9. Looked up from germline, CDR1 is ENHRY and CDR2 is SYGVKD. The CDR3 is CAITVQAGVYNEQFF. DNA of the CDR3: TGTGCCATCACCGTTCAAGCGGGAGTGTACAATGAGCAGTTCTTC.

As DNA, the CDR3 is TGTGCCATCAGTCCTCTAGGTGGCGGGGAGCTGTTTTTT. Translated, it gives CAISPLGGGELFF. The V call is TRBV10-3, the J call TRBJ2-2, with D unclear. The CDR3 runs to 13 residues. Trimming took 5 bases from V and 7 from J, leaving 11 bases between them. Germline lookup yields CDR1 ENHRY and CDR2 SYGVKD.

V usage is TRBV9 and J usage is TRBJ2-7, with D perhaps being TRBD1 or TRBD2 (6 bases each). Germline V gene lookup returns CDR1 SGDLS and CDR2 YYNGEE. This CDR3 is built from 16 residues. V was pared by 4 bases and J by 3 bases, with 20 bases between. The DNA of the CDR3 is TGTGCCAGCAGCCCCTGGGGGTCCGGAGGGGGCTACGAGCAGTACTTC. Protein sequence: CASSPWGSGGGYEQYF.

J is TRBJ1-3 and V is TRBV28; tentative D call: TRBD1 (6 bases). Germline V gene lookup returns CDR1 MDHEN and CDR2 SYDVKM. This CDR3 is built from 14 residues. Deletions cut 6 bases from V and 3 bases from J, with 12 bases between. The CDR3 sequence: CASSIQGVGNTIYF. In DNA form, the CDR3 reads TGTGCCAGCAGCATACAGGGAGTTGGAAACACCATATATTTT.

The chain carries TRBV18 and TRBJ2-5, with D tentatively TRBD1 (6 bases). Trimming removed 5 bases at V and 1 base at J, with 8 bases between. CDR3 length equals 13 residues. CDR1 is KGHSH, CDR2 LQKENI, per germline. The CDR3 DNA follows: TGTGCCAGCTCAGGGACAAGCCAAGAGACCCAGTACTTC. It codes for CASSGTSQETQYF. Full variable domain (remainder filled in from reference TRBV18 and TRBJ2-5): NAGVMQNPRHLVRRRGQEARLRCSPMKGHSHVYWYRQLPEEGLKFMVYLQKENIIDESGMPKERFSAEFPKEGPSILRIQQVVRGDSAAYFCASSGTSQETQYFGPGTRLLVL.

The rearrangement links TRBV29-1 to TRBJ2-7, with a possible D match to TRBD2 (5 bases). V gave up 3 bases and J gave up 2 bases, with 8 bases separating them. CDR1 and CDR2 (germline): SQVTM, ANQGSEA. The length of the CDR3 is 12 residues. This chain's CDR3 is CSVDPGTYEQYF. The CDR3 nucleotides are TGCAGCGTTGACCCGGGAACCTACGAGCAGTACTTC.

This clone occurred a few times. V is TRBV2 and J is TRBJ2-3; D is perhaps TRBD2 (6 bases). The CDR3 covers 13 residues. V dropped 3 bases and J dropped 6 bases, with 10 bases sitting between them. Germline V CDR1 and CDR2: SNHLY, FYNNEI. The CDR3 here is CASSEGLPDTQYF. CDR3 in DNA: TGTGCCAGCAGTGAGGGACTCCCCGATACGCAGTATTTT.

This clone was found a few times. The V call is TRBV7-9, the J call TRBJ2-5, with no clear D. The V gene's germline CDR1 is SEHNR and CDR2 FQNEAQ (reference sequence). The V gene lost 7 bases and the J gene lost 2 bases, with 11 bases spanning the gap. The CDR3 is 13 amino acids. CDR3 DNA: TGTGCCAGCAAAGACGACCGGCAAGAGACCCAGTACTTC. It codes for CASKDDRQETQYF.

For the CDR3, the DNA is TGTGCCAGCAGCTTAGGGCGACAGGGAGGCCACGAGCAGTACTTC. It codes for CASSLGRQGGHEQYF. The gene calls are TRBV7-9 and TRBJ2-7, with a tentative D call TRBD1 (7 bases). The CDR3 runs to 15 residues. Deletions cut 1 base from V and 5 bases from J, with 15 bases between. The germline gives CDR1 SEHNR, CDR2 FQNEAQ (reference sequence).

To note about this clone: This same CDR3 is encoded by further DNA sequences in the sample. V is TRBV18 and J is TRBJ2-5; D not certain. Trimming cost V 2 bases and J 5 bases, with 6 bases left between them. The CDR3 has 12 amino acids. Germline V gene lookup returns CDR1 KGHSH and CDR2 LQKENI. Here the CDR3 DNA reads TGTGCCAGCTCACCATTGGGGGAGACCCAGTACTTC. Its protein product is CASSPLGETQYF.

J is TRBJ2-2 and V is TRBV10-3, with 9 bases matching TRBD2. Germline V gene data show CDR1 as ENHRY and CDR2 as SYGVKD. Trimming removed 4 bases from V and 1 base from J; junction bases left unmatched: 4. The CDR3 is 16 amino acids. The CDR3 here is CAISGRTSENTGELFF. CDR3 nucleotide sequence: TGTGCCATCAGTGGCCGGACTAGCGAGAACACCGGGGAGCTGTTTTTT.

This clone is a singleton in its sample. J is TRBJ2-5 and V is TRBV5-6, with D maybe TRBD2 (5 bases). There are 15 residues in the CDR3. V lost 3 bases to trimming and J lost 5 bases, with 17 bases between them. Germline V gene lookup returns CDR1 SGHDT and CDR2 YYEEEE. The CDR3 region has the DNA TGTGCCAGCAGCTGGCGGCCAGGACTGGGGGAGACCCAGTACTTC. Amino acid sequence: CASSWRPGLGETQYF. Together with reference TRBV5-6 and TRBJ2-5, the CDR3 gives the full variable domain: DAGVTQSPTHLIKTRGQQVTLRCSPKSGHDTVSWYQQALGQGPQFIFQYYEEEERQRGNFPDRFSGHQFPNYSSELNVNALLLGDSALYLCASSWRPGLGETQYFGPGTRLLVL.

Written as DNA, the CDR3 is TGTGCCCCCGAGGGGCGTCCAGACCAAGAGACCCAGTACTTC. Translated: CAPEGRPDQETQYF. The chain couples TRBV30 to TRBJ2-5; D may correspond to TRBD1 or TRBD2 (5 bases each). V lost 8 bases to trimming and J lost 0 bases, with 16 bases between them. Germline values: CDR1 GTSNPN, CDR2 SVGIG (reference sequence). This CDR3 spans 14 amino acids.

The J gene is TRBJ2-7, the V gene TRBV10-3; 9 bases match TRBD1. V lost 10 bases to trimming and J lost 7 bases; unmatched junction nucleotides: 8. Germline CDR1 reads ENHRY; CDR2 reads SYGVKD. This CDR3 contains 12 residues. This chain's CDR3 is CATGTGFGEQYF. CDR3 DNA: TGTGCCACCGGGACAGGGTTCGGTGAGCAGTACTTC.

CDR3 sequence: CASSPSGLPDTQYF. In nucleotides, the CDR3 is TGTGCCAGCAGCCCCTCCGGGCTCCCAGATACGCAGTATTTT. This chain joins TRBV11-2 and TRBJ2-3; D remains unclear. Germline V gives CDR1 SGHAT, CDR2 FQNNGV. The CDR3 covers 14 residues. V lost 5 bases and J lost 4, with 13 bases in between.

The V call is TRBV28, the J call TRBJ2-7; D is unresolved. This CDR3 has 13 amino acids. Germline CDR1 reads MDHEN; CDR2 reads SYDVKM. V gave up 2 bases and J gave up 5 bases, with 10 bases separating them. The CDR3 DNA reads TGTGCCAGCAGTTTACCCCCCGTGAACGAGCAGTACTTC. It codes for CASSLPPVNEQYF.

The chain couples TRBV18 to TRBJ2-7; 7 nucleotides agree with TRBD1. The germline gives CDR1 KGHSH, CDR2 LQKENI. The J segment lost 2 bases and the V segment lost 6 bases, leaving 4 bases of the junction unmatched. The CDR3 is 13 amino acids. The CDR3 nucleotides are TGTGCCAGCTCCCGCGGACAGGCCTACGAGCAGTACTTC. This codes for CASSRGQAYEQYF.

This CDR3 is CASSTGTRNYGYTF. The CDR3 nucleotides read TGTGCCAGCAGTACAGGGACACGGAACTATGGCTACACCTTC. The chain links TRBV28 to TRBJ1-2, with D possibly TRBD1 on 6 matching bases. Trimming took off 5 bases at V and 2 bases at J, with 12 bases between the two ends. This CDR3 has 14 residues. Germline CDR1 reads MDHEN; CDR2 reads SYDVKM.

The V and J genes are TRBV7-2 and TRBJ1-2, with TRBD1 as a possible D gene (6 bases). The V and J ends lost 4 bases and 12 bases respectively, with 18 bases between them. Germline CDR1 reads SGHTA; CDR2 reads FQGNSA. The CDR3 runs to 13 residues. The CDR3 DNA is TGTGCCAGCAGCTCTCCGGGACACCCGAGGGACACCTTC. Its translation is CASSSPGHPRDTF.

The rearrangement links TRBV4-2 to TRBJ1-4, with D possibly TRBD1 on 6 matching bases. V was pared by 3 bases and J by 5 bases, with 13 bases between. CDR1 LGHNA and CDR2 YNFKEQ come from the germline V gene. The CDR3 consists of 15 residues. The CDR3 DNA follows: TGTGCCAGCAGCCACGGACAGAAAGAAAATGAAAAACTGTTTTTT. It is translated as CASSHGQKENEKLFF.